This record concerns one TCR beta chain sequence. Its antigen is currently unknown. This sample stems from a study of T cell responses to AZD1222 COVID-19 vaccine. Study-wide background: Second doses at about 4 or about 12 weeks were pooled.

Sequencing used immunoSEQ multiplex PCR; TCRdb keeps in-frame clones, though not all of them. The sample records about 130,000 clones, roughly 90% being singletons. General study findings and limits: Repertoire sampling happened only post peak T cell response. Mapped onto spike, vaccine-associated CD4 TCRs spanned it and were dominant at 160-218 and 743-854. Unmutated regions of variants are reportedly targeted by nearly half of spike-specific TCRs.

V was shortened by 4 bases and J by 4 bases, with 10 bases between the two germline ends. CDR3 length equals 13 residues. Germline V gives CDR1 ENHRY, CDR2 SYGVKD. This rearrangement joins TRBV10-3 to TRBJ2-5; maybe TRBD1 (6 bases). Material: peripheral blood, obtained on day 0 of AZD1222 vaccination. This receptor was obtained from an adult in good health. The CDR3: CAISGTVRETQYF. The CDR3 DNA follows: TGTGCCATCAGTGGGACAGTCCGAGAGACCCAGTACTTC.